Listed below are T cell receptor beta chains from one sample, sequenced in a study of control samples from healthy donors and cancer patients. Sequenced by immunoSEQ multiplex PCR; TCRdb stores in-frame clones only, minus some. The sample yields approximately 120,000 clones, around nine tenths seen once. Material for sequencing was blood. The origin of the receptors is a woman between 45 and 60 years old in good health. CDR3s leave out the opening cysteine and the closing phenylalanine or tryptophan. Fields, in order: J gene, V gene, clone size, CDR3 protein. The size of a clone is reported for some rows only, either as once, few or many, or as a class for expanded clones.

TRBJ2-3 | TRBV7-2 | NA | ASSFLRSTDTQY
TRBJ2-7 | TRBV4-1 | NA | ASSQDVTRYEQY
TRBJ2-1 | TRBV24-1 | NA | ATSDPPQENEQF
TRBJ2-2 | TRBV7-3 | NA | ASSQGYGGELF
TRBJ2-3 | TRBV2 | NA | ASSKYRDAEGGTQY
TRBJ2-5 | TRBV7-2 | once | ASRLTGMEETQY
TRBJ2-7 | TRBV4-1 | once | ASSQVLQSSGGYEQY
TRBJ2-3 | TRBV3-1/TRBV3-2 | once | ASSYLSVSGGGTDTQY
TRBJ1-3 | TRBV18 | NA | ASSPQGTGNTIY
TRBJ2-7 | TRBV18 | NA | ASSPPKGMIGYEQY
TRBJ2-5 | TRBV11-2 | NA | ASSLGVQGRETQY
TRBJ1-5 | TRBV19 | few | ASANLTGGRINSNQPQH
TRBJ2-5 | TRBV19 | NA | ASSIRETQY
TRBJ2-7 | TRBV10-1 | NA | ASSVGQGAGEQY
TRBJ1-1 | TRBV2 | few | ANIAGTEAF
TRBJ2-3 | TRBV7-2 | NA | ASSPGGARTDTQY
TRBJ2-4 | TRBV7-2 | NA | ASSLLGGEIMNIQY
TRBJ1-1 | TRBV10-2 | NA | ASSSLDRATEAF
TRBJ1-5 | TRBV5-5 | medium-sized | ASSLGAGGNEGNQPQH
TRBJ1-1 | TRBV7-9 | once | ASSSYPGQGTEAF
TRBJ2-1 | TRBV14 | NA | ASTGLAGLMEEQF
TRBJ2-5 | TRBV6-2/TRBV6-3 | NA | ASSYPGQGEETQY
TRBJ2-1 | TRBV27 | NA | ASSLKREGVNEQF
TRBJ2-7 | TRBV30 | NA | AWSRRAGGTFTYEQY
TRBJ1-4 | TRBV10-3 | NA | AISEFGGQEKLF
TRBJ1-2 | TRBV2 | NA | AGGSNYGYT
TRBJ1-2 | TRBV11-1 | NA | ASRLSPGTYGYT
TRBJ2-3 | TRBV18 | NA | ASSDFSSIGDTQY
TRBJ2-7 | TRBV2 | NA | ASSEAVSGGFPYEQY
TRBJ2-2 | TRBV21-1 | NA | ASGGQKITGELF
TRBJ2-2 | TRBV9 | once | ASSAAGHGELF
TRBJ2-1 | TRBV6-5 | NA | ASSSGPLSDEQF
TRBJ1-1 | TRBV27 | NA | ASSLSGSTEAF